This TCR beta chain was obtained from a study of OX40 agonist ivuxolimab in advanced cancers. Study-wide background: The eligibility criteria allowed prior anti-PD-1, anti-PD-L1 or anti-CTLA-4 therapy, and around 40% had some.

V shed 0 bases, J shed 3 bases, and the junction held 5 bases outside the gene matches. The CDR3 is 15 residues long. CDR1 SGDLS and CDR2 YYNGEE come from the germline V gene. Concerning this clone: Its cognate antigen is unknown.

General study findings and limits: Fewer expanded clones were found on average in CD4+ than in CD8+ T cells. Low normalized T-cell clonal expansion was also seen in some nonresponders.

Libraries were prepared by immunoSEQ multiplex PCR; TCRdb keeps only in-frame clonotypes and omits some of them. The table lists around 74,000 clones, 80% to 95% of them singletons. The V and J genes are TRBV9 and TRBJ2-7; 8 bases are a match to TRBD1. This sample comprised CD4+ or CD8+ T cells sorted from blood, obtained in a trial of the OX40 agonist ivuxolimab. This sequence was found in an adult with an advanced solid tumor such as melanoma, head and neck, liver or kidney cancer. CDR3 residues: CASSVGPDRDYEQYF. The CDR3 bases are TGTGCCAGCAGCGTAGGACCGGACAGGGACTACGAGCAGTACTTC.